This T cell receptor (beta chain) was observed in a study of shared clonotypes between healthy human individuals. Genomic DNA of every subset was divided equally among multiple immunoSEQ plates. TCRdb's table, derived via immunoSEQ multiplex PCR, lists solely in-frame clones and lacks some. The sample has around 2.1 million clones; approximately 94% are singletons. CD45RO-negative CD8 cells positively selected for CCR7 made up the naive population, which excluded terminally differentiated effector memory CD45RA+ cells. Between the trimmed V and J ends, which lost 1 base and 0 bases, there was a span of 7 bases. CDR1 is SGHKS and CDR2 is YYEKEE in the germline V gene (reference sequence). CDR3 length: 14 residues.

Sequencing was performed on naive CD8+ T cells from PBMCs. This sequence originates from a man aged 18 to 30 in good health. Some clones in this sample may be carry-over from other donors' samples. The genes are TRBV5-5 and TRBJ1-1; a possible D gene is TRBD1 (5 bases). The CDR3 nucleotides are TGTGCCAGCAGCTTGTGGGGGGTGAACACTGAAGCTTTCTTT. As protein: CASSLWGVNTEAFF.